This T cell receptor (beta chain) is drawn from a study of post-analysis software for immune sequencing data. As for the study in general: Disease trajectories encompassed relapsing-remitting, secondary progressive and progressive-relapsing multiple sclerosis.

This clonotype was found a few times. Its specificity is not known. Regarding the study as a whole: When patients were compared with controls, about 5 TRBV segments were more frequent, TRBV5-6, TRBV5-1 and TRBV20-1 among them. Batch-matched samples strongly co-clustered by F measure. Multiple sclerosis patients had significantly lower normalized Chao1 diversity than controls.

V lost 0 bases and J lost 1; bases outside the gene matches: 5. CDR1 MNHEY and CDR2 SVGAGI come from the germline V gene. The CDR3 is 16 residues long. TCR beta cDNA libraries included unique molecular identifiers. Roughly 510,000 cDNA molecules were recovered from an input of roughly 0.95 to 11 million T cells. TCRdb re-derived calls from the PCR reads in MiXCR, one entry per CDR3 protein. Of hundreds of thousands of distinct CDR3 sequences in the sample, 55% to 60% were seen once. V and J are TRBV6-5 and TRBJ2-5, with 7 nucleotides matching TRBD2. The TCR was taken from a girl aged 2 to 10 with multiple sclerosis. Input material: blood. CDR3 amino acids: CASSYSGTTRQETQYF. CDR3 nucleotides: TGTGCCAGCAGTTACTCTGGGACTACCCGCCAAGAGACCCAGTACTTC.